These 12 T cell receptor beta chains were all obtained from the same sample, sequenced in a study of human T cells and chemical hapten exposure. Time point denoted: pre-sensitization, week 0. The treatment here: therapeutic diphenylcyclopropenone sensitization with weekly scalp DPC. TCRdb called the RACE reads again in MiXCR, with one record for every CDR3 protein. The repertoire holds 300,000 to 450,000 distinct CDR3 sequences, with around 5.5% as singletons. The sequenced sample was whole blood, obtained in connection with sensitization to the hapten diphenylcyclopropenone (DPC). All receptors derive from a woman aged 18-29 years with alopecia areata. Some clones in this sample may be carry-over from other donors' samples.

J is TRBJ2-5 and V is TRBV29-1, with a weak D call TRBD1 (6 bases). The CDR3 sequence is 14 residues long. Germline V CDR1 and CDR2: SQVTM, ANQGSEA. The V and J ends lost 1 base and 0 bases respectively, with 9 bases between them. The chain's CDR3 is CSVEVWTDQETQYF. CDR3 bases: TGCAGCGTTGAAGTTTGGACAGACCAAGAGACCCAGTACTTC.

The V call is TRBV20-1, the J call TRBJ2-7; a possible D gene is TRBD1 (6 bases). The CDR3 runs to 15 residues. Trimming removed 5 bases at V and 3 bases at J, with 20 bases between. The germline V gene encodes CDR1 DFQATT and CDR2 SNEGSKA (reference sequence). CDR3 region: CSAPGGQLGGYEQYF. The CDR3 DNA is TGCAGTGCTCCCGGCGGACAGTTAGGGGGCTACGAGCAGTACTTC.

The DNA of the CDR3 is TGCAGTGCTAGAGTAATTAATGAAAAACTGTTTTTT. It codes for CSARVINEKLFF. The rearrangement joins TRBV20-1 to TRBJ1-4, with D unclear. CDR3 length: 12 residues. The ends were cut back, 1 base at V and 4 bases at J, with 4 bases in the middle. Per the germline V gene, CDR1 is DFQATT and CDR2 is SNEGSKA (reference sequence).

This clonotype was counted a few times. This chain's CDR3 is CASSPDSQNTGELFF. CDR3 nucleotides: TGTGCCAGCAGCCCGGACAGCCAGAACACCGGGGAGCTGTTTTTT. The V and J genes are TRBV28 and TRBJ2-2; TRBD1 is a possible D gene (6 bases). Trimming stripped 6 bases from V and 1 base from J, with 12 bases between. Germline CDR1 is MDHEN and CDR2 is SYDVKM. This CDR3 is built from 15 residues.

This clonotype appeared once. A much larger clone differs from this one at a single base, so this may be a read error. No conserved phenylalanine or tryptophan is present at the end of the CDR3, so a read error is the likely explanation. The chain couples TRBV4-3 to TRBJ2-4; either TRBD1 or TRBD2 may supply D (6 bases each). Per the germline V gene, CDR1 is LGHNA and CDR2 is YSLEER. V gave up 0 bases and J gave up 2 bases, with 14 bases separating them. This CDR3 has 17 amino acids. The CDR3 is CASSQDKKGGPKNIQYI. CDR3 nucleotide sequence: TGCGCCAGCAGCCAAGATAAGAAAGGGGGGCCCAAAAACATTCAGTACATC.

In this sample, this clonotype turned up many times. The chain carries TRBV6-5 and TRBJ2-3; no definite D call. There are 15 residues in the CDR3. Germline V gene lookup returns CDR1 MNHEY and CDR2 SVGAGI. V lost 2 bases, J lost 0 bases, and 9 bases lay in between. The CDR3 bases are TGTGCCAGCAGTTACACAGCCCCTAGCACAGATACGCAGTATTTT. It is translated as CASSYTAPSTDTQYF.

The V and J genes are TRBV7-6 and TRBJ2-3; D is possibly TRBD2 (6 bases). The CDR3 is 15 residues long. Trimming removed 5 bases at V and 4 bases at J, with 16 bases between. Germline assignment: CDR1 SGHVS and CDR2 FNYEAQ. As DNA, the CDR3 is TGTGCCAGCAGCCCCTTAGGGGAGGATGCAGATACGCAGTATTTT. This translates into CASSPLGEDADTQYF. The full variable domain, completed using reference TRBV7-6 and TRBJ2-3, is GAGVSQSPRYKVTKRGQDVALRCDPISGHVSLYWYRQALGQGPEFLTYFNYEAQQDKSGLPNDRFSAERPEGSISTLTIQRTEQRDSAMYRCASSPLGEDADTQYFGPGTRLTVL.

This clonotype was seen at least ten times. The chain carries TRBV29-1 and TRBJ1-1, with D uncertain. Germline values: CDR1 SQVTM, CDR2 ANQGSEA. This CDR3 has 11 amino acids. The V end was cut by 4 bases, the J end by 6 bases, with 9 bases between. The CDR3 DNA sequence: TGCAGCGTTGTGAATCGTCCTGAAGCTTTCTTT. It translates to CSVVNRPEAFF.

This clonotype came up a few times. The chain uses TRBV7-2 and TRBJ2-3; 10 nucleotides match TRBD2. Germline values: CDR1 SGHTA, CDR2 FQGNSA. The CDR3 has 16 amino acids. Losses at the gene ends were 6 bases for V and 6 bases for J; bases not matched to a gene: 12. This CDR3 reads CASRPGLAGVQDTQYF. The CDR3, as DNA: TGTGCCAGCAGACCCGGGCTAGCGGGGGTCCAGGATACGCAGTATTTT.

The table lists this clonotype with many counts. CDR3: CSAQHQETQYF. The CDR3 nucleotides read TGCAGTGCCCAACATCAAGAGACCCAGTACTTC. The chain joins TRBV20-1 to TRBJ2-5; no definite D call. Germline CDR1 is DFQATT and CDR2 is SNEGSKA (reference sequence). The CDR3 has 11 residues. V shed 6 bases and J shed 2 bases, with 7 bases lying between them.

This clonotype was seen ten or more times. The chain carries TRBV12-3 or TRBV12-4 and TRBJ2-7; 9 bases fit TRBD1. V was pared by 5 bases and J by 2 bases, with 1 base of the junction left unmatched. This CDR3 is 13 amino acids long. The CDR3 loop reads CASSRDRAYEQYF. CDR3 nucleotides: TGTGCCAGCAGTCGGGACAGGGCCTACGAGCAGTACTTC.

This chain uses TRBV10-3 with TRBJ2-1; D remains ambiguous. This CDR3 spans 14 amino acids. Trimming left V 6 bases short and J 5 bases short, with 14 bases between. CDR1 and CDR2 from the germline V gene are ENHRY and SYGVKD. CDR3 DNA: TGTGCCATCAGAGGGTTAGACCCCGACAATGAGCAGTTCTTC. It translates to CAIRGLDPDNEQFF.